These 18 T cell receptor beta chains were sequenced from one sample in a study of blood T cell repertoires in COVID-19. Sequenced by immunoSEQ multiplex PCR; TCRdb stores in-frame clones only, minus some. The sample has under 65,000 clones, roughly 80% seen once. Sequenced: peripheral blood. Receptors originate from a woman in her fifties or sixties with acute or convalescent COVID-19.

The chain joins TRBV11-2 to TRBJ2-5; D possibly corresponds to TRBD2 (6 bases). V lost 5 bases and J lost 4, with 17 bases in between. Per germline, CDR1 SGHAT and CDR2 FQNNGV. CDR3 length equals 15 residues. CDR3 in DNA: TGTGCCAGCAGCCAGCATCGGAGGGCGGGAGAGACCCAGTACTTC. Encoded protein: CASSQHRRAGETQYF.

This chain joins TRBV7-3 and TRBJ1-2, with 9 nucleotides matching TRBD1. The germline V gene encodes CDR1 SGHTA and CDR2 FQGTGA. J gave up 8 bases and V 4 bases, and 5 bases lay outside the gene matches. The length of the CDR3 is 13 residues. CDR3 DNA sequence: TGTGCCAGCAGCTCGGGGACAGGGCACGGCTACACCTTC. Amino acid sequence: CASSSGTGHGYTF.

V is TRBV5-1 and J is TRBJ1-1, with D perhaps TRBD1 (5 bases). The CDR3 is made up of 14 amino acids. Deletions cut 4 bases from V and 0 bases from J, with 10 bases between. In germline, CDR1 is SGHRS, CDR2 YFSETQ. CDR3 sequence (DNA): TGCGCCAGCAGCCCTGGACATTTGAACACTGAAGCTTTCTTT. Translating it yields CASSPGHLNTEAFF.

The chain has TRBV3-1 (or the pseudogene TRBV3-2) and TRBJ2-4; D may be TRBD2 (6 bases). The CDR3 runs 14 residues. Trimming took off 5 bases at V and 5 bases at J, with 13 bases between the two ends. In germline, CDR1 is LGHDT, CDR2 YNNKEL (reference sequence). CDR3 bases: TGTGCCAGCAGCACGACTAGGGAGGAAAACATTCAGTACTTC. This translates into CASSTTREENIQYF.

This clone appeared a single time. This rearrangement joins TRBV11-2 to TRBJ2-3, with 9 bases that match TRBD1. Germline V gene data show CDR1 as SGHAT and CDR2 as FQNNGV. Trimming cost V 5 bases and J 5 bases; bases outside gene matches: 5. This CDR3 has 14 amino acids. Here the CDR3 DNA reads TGTGCCAGCAGCGTGGGACAGGGATTAGATACGCAGTATTTT. Its translation is CASSVGQGLDTQYF.

The chain joins TRBV14 to TRBJ2-5; TRBD2 might be the D (6 bases). CDR3 size: 16 residues. Germline values: CDR1 SGHDN, CDR2 FVKESK. Trimming took 1 base from V and 9 from J, leaving 21 bases between them. The CDR3 is CASSQGLDSKRRAQYF. CDR3 DNA sequence: TGTGCCAGCAGCCAAGGACTAGACTCCAAGAGACGCGCCCAGTACTTC.

This chain links TRBV7-2 with TRBJ1-5; no firm D call. The germline V gene has CDR1 SGHTA and CDR2 FQGNSA. V lost 1 base and J lost 5, with 12 bases in between. The CDR3 length is 15 residues. CDR3 amino acids: CASSLVGVLDQPQHF. In nucleotides, the CDR3 is TGTGCCAGCAGCTTAGTTGGGGTACTAGATCAGCCCCAGCATTTT.

The rearrangement links TRBV27 to TRBJ2-1; 8 bases match TRBD1. The CDR3 extends over 13 amino acids. Germline V gene data show CDR1 as MNHEY and CDR2 as SMNVEV (reference sequence). With V trimmed by 10 bases and J by 10 bases, 12 bases remained unmatched. The DNA for the CDR3 is TGTGCCACCCTATCCCAGGGGGCCTACGAGCAGTTCTTC. Translating it yields CATLSQGAYEQFF.

The genes are TRBV3-1 (or the pseudogene TRBV3-2) and TRBJ1-2; D gene uncertain. Germline loops: CDR1 LGHDT, CDR2 YNNKEL (reference sequence). V was shortened by 2 bases and J by 4 bases, with 14 bases between the two germline ends. This CDR3 is 15 amino acids long. This CDR3 is CASSQRRLSGYGYTF. CDR3 DNA: TGTGCCAGCAGCCAAAGGAGGCTTTCCGGCTATGGCTACACCTTC.

The chain has TRBV7-2 and TRBJ1-5; possibly TRBD1 for D (5 bases). Trimming stripped 5 bases from V and 3 bases from J, with 14 bases between. The germline CDR1 and CDR2 sequences are SGHTA and FQGNSA. CDR3 size: 15 residues. The chain's CDR3 is CASSPRGEYNQPQHF. CDR3 DNA: TGTGCCAGCAGCCCACGGGGGGAGTACAATCAGCCCCAGCATTTT.

V usage is TRBV2 and J usage is TRBJ2-7; D is unresolved. This CDR3 region has 12 residues. Between the trimmed V and J ends, which lost 4 bases and 5 bases, there was a span of 9 bases. The germline gives CDR1 SNHLY, CDR2 FYNNEI. The CDR3 reads CASSGLDHEQYF. In DNA form, the CDR3 reads TGTGCCAGCAGTGGTCTAGACCACGAGCAGTACTTC.

The chain recombines TRBV7-5 with TRBJ2-1; the table assigns TRBD2, which was not confirmed against the DNA. TRBV7-5 is flagged as a pseudogene. The CDR3 consists of 13 residues. The CDR3 region is CVRSLGSTREQFF. The CDR3 DNA is TGTGTCAGAAGCTTAGGGTCTACGAGAGAGCAGTTCTTC.

The V call is TRBV20-1, the J call TRBJ1-3; D is perhaps TRBD1 (6 bases). This CDR3 is built from 16 residues. Trimming pared 3 bases from V and 0 bases from J, leaving 15 bases between. Germline CDR1 DFQATT, CDR2 SNEGSKA (reference sequence). CDR3 nucleotide sequence: TGCAGTGCTAGTAGCCTTCAGGGGAGCTCTGGAAACACCATATATTTT. It yields the protein CSASSLQGSSGNTIYF.

The rearrangement uses TRBV15 and TRBJ2-5; D call uncertain. Germline V gene lookup returns CDR1 LNHNV and CDR2 YYDKDF (reference sequence). Deletions cut 4 bases from V and 2 bases from J, with 2 bases between. This CDR3 has 11 amino acids. The CDR3: CATSTQETQYF. CDR3 DNA sequence: TGTGCCACCAGCACACAAGAGACCCAGTACTTC.

The V gene is TRBV5-6, the J gene TRBJ2-7, with 7 bases that match TRBD1. The CDR3 loop spans 15 amino acids. Trimming removed 7 bases from V and 3 bases from J; junction bases left unmatched: 13. The germline CDR1 and CDR2 sequences are SGHDT and YYEEEE. CDR3 residues: CASGNEGGPDYEQYF. For the CDR3, the DNA is TGTGCCAGCGGGAACGAAGGGGGCCCTGACTACGAGCAGTACTTC.

The J gene is TRBJ1-4, the V gene TRBV7-2, with 9 bases fitting TRBD1. Germline V gene lookup returns CDR1 SGHTA and CDR2 FQGNSA. The CDR3 has 17 residues. V shed 5 bases, J shed 1 base, and the junction held 8 bases outside the gene matches. The CDR3 sequence is CASSPGTGRETNEKLFF. CDR3 nucleotide sequence: TGTGCCAGCAGCCCTGGGACAGGGCGGGAAACTAATGAAAAACTGTTTTTT.

This sequence joins TRBV7-8 and TRBJ2-7, with a possible D match to TRBD1 (5 bases). V lost 2 bases and J 7 bases, leaving 9 bases between the germline ends. The V gene's germline CDR1 is SGHVS and CDR2 FQNEAQ. The CDR3 extends over 12 amino acids. CDR3 loop: CASSLLTEEQYF. The CDR3 region has the DNA TGTGCCAGCAGCTTATTGACAGAAGAGCAGTACTTC.

The chain links TRBV4-3 to TRBJ1-3; D remains unclear. Per the germline V gene, CDR1 is LGHNA and CDR2 is YSLEER. The CDR3 has 16 residues. V shed 0 bases and J shed 2 bases, with 11 bases lying between them. Here the CDR3 DNA reads TGCGCCAGCAGCCAAGAATCGGGTTCGGCTGGAAACACCATATATTTT. This codes for CASSQESGSAGNTIYF.